Listed here is a single TCR beta chain. The table came from immunoSEQ multiplex PCR; TCRdb's copy has only in-frame clones and leaves some out. In the table there are roughly 200,000 clones, under 90% of which are singletons. The CDR3 is 16 amino acids. V was pared by 4 bases and J by 0 bases, with 5 bases of the junction left unmatched. CDR1 and CDR2 from the germline V gene are SGHRS and YFSETQ. The source of the sample is a study of blood T cell repertoires in COVID-19. About the study: Italy, Spain and the United States were the sources of the convalescent and acute COVID-19 samples. From T cells, B-cell-depleted T cells, or PBMCs came the material, which was cDNA or gDNA.

This receptor was taken from a man between 35 and 55 years old with acute or convalescent COVID-19. The rearrangement uses TRBV5-1 and TRBJ2-3; 10 bases map to TRBD2. Source material: peripheral blood. CDR3 sequence (DNA): TGCGCCAGCAGCGTGGAGCGGGGGGGAAGCACAGATACGCAGTATTTT. It is translated as CASSVERGGSTDTQYF.